This T cell receptor beta chain was retrieved from a study of T-cell reconstitution after alpha-beta-depleted transplantation in children. It was with unique molecular identifiers that the TCRbeta library was prepared. MiXCR was run by TCRdb on the PCR reads, yielding one entry per CDR3 protein. The sample holds under 450,000 distinct CDR3 sequences, 15% to 20% seen once. V gave up 4 bases and J gave up 3 bases, with 22 bases separating them. Germline CDR1 MDHEN, CDR2 SYDVKM. The CDR3 totals 17 residues. Sequenced material: PBMCs, mostly from graft donor cells, taken 360 days after TCRalphabeta/CD19-depleted stem cell transplant. This receptor was obtained from a boy younger than two who had a stem cell transplant for Wiskott-Aldrich syndrome, so the T cells may come from the graft donor. The chain couples TRBV28 to TRBJ2-7, with D perhaps TRBD2 (5 bases). The CDR3 spells CASSSIAWRVAVYEQYF. The CDR3, as DNA: TGTGCCAGCAGTTCAATAGCCTGGCGGGTAGCTGTCTACGAGCAGTACTTC.